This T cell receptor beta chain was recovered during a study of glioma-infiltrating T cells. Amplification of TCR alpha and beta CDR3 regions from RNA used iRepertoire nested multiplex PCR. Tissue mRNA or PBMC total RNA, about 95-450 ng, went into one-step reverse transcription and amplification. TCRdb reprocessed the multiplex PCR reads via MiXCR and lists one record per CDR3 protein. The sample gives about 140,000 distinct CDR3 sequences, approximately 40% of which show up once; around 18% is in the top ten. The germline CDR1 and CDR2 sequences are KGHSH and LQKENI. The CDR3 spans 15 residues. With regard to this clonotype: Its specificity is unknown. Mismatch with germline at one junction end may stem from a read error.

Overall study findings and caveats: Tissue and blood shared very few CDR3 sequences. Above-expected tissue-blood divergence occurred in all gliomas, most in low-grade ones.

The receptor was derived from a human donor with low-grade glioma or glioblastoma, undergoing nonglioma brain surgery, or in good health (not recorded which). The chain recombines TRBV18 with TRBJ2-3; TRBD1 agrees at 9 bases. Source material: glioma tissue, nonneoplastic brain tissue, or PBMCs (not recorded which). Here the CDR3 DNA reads TGTACCAGCTCACTCGGACAGGGGCCCACAGATACGCAGTATTTT. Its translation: CTSSLGQGPTDTQYF.